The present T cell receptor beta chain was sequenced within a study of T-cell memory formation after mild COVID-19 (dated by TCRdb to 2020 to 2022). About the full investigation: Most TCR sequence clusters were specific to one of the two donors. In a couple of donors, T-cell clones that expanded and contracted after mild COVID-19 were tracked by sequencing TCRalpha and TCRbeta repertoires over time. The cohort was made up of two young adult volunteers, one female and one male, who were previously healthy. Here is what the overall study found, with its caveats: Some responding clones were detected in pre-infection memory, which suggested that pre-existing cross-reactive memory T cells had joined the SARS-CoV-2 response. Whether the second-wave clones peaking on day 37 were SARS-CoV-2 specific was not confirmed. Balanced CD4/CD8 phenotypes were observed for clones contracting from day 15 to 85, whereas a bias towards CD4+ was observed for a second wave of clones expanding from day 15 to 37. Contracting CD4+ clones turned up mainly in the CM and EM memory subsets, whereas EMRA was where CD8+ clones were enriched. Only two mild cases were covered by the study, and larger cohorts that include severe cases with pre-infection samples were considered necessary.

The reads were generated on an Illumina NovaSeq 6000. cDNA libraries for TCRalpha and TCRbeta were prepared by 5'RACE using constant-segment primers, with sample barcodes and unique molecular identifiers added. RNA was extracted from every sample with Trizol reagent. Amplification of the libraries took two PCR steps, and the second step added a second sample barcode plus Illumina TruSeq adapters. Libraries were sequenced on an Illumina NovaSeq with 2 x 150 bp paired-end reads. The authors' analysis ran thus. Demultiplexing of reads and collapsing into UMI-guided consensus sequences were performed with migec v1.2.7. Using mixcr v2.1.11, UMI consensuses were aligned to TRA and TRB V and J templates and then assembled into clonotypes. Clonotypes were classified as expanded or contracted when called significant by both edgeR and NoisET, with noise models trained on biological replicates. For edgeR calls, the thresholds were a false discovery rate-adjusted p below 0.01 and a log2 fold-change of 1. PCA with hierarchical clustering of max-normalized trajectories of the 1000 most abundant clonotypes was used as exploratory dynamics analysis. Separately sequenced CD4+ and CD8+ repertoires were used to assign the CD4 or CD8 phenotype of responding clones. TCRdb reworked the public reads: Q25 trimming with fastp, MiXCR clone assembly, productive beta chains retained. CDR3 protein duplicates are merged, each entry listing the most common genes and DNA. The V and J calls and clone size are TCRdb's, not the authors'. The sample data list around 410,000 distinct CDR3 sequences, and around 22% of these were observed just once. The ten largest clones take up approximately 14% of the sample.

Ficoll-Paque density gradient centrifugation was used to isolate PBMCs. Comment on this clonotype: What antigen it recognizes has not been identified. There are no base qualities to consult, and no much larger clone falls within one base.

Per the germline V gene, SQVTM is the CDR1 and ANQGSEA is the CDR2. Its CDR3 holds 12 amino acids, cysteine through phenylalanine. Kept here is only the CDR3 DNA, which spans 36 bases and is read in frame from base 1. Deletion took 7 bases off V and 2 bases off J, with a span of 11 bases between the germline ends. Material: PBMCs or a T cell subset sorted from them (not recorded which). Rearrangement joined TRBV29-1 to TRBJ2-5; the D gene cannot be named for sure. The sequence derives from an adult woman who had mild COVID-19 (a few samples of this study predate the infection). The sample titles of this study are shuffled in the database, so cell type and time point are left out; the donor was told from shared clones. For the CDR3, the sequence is CSGLLPQETQYF. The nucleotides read TGCAGCGGCCTTCTTCCACAAGAGACCCAGTACTTC.